Reported below is one TCR beta chain. Under the authors' procedure: Estimation of nucleated cell counts relied on the amplification of reference gene primers. Sequencing was performed with immunoSEQ multiplex PCR; in TCRdb, only in-frame clones are kept and a portion is missing. That table supplies the V and J calls and clone size; D and trimming were determined from the DNA. The table lists 55,000 to 90,000 clones, roughly 77% of them singletons. The data were obtained in a study of blood T cell repertoires in COVID-19. Study at large: Spain, Italy and the United States supplied samples that represented acute and convalescent COVID-19. The analysed material was cDNA or gDNA that came from T cells, B-cell-depleted T cells, or PBMCs.

This sequence was found in a woman in her sixties or seventies with acute or convalescent COVID-19. Sequenced input: peripheral blood.

CDR3 coding DNA: TGTGCCAGCAGTTTCGGCAGGGGAAGCAATCAGCCCCAGCATTTT. Protein: CASSFGRGSNQPQHF. The chain carries TRBV27 and TRBJ1-5, with a tentative D call TRBD1 (6 bases). Germline assignment: CDR1 MNHEY and CDR2 SMNVEV (reference sequence). V was clipped by 3 bases and J by 1 base, with 10 bases between them. The CDR3 contains 15 residues.